This is a list of T cell receptor beta chains from one sample in a study of blood T cell repertoires in COVID-19. Only in-frame clones appear in the TCRdb table, and some are missing; sequencing was by immunoSEQ multiplex PCR. The data contain approximately 200,000 clones, roughly 80% of them singletons. The sequenced material came from peripheral blood. The receptors originated from an older woman with acute or convalescent COVID-19. Each CDR3 is given with its conserved first and last residue. Fields, in order: clone size, V gene, D gene, J gene, CDR3 DNA, CDR3 protein. A D gene is named only where the DNA matches it firmly. The listing skips clone size in some rows; elsewhere it reads once, few, many or a size class.

clone size: .; V gene: TRBV10-1; D gene: .; J gene: TRBJ1-6; CDR3 DNA: TGCGCCAGCAGTGCGGGAGAGCCCAAGAGCTCCTATAATTCACCCCTCCACTTT; CDR3 protein: CASSAGEPKSSYNSPLHF
clone size: .; V gene: TRBV7-2; D gene: .; J gene: TRBJ1-4; CDR3 DNA: TGTGCCAGCAGCTTAGGTCGGGCCCAGGGGATCGGGGAAAAACTGTTTTTT; CDR3 protein: CASSLGRAQGIGEKLFF
clone size: .; V gene: TRBV19; D gene: .; J gene: TRBJ1-1; CDR3 DNA: TGTGCCAGTAGTCTTAGCGTCCGGCTTTTCCTGAACACTGAAGCTTTCTTT; CDR3 protein: CASSLSVRLFLNTEAFF
clone size: .; V gene: TRBV4-2; D gene: TRBD1; J gene: TRBJ2-7; CDR3 DNA: TGTGCCAGCAGCCAATCTACTGGGACAGGGGGCTTCTACGAGCAGTACTTC; CDR3 protein: CASSQSTGTGGFYEQYF
clone size: .; V gene: TRBV19; D gene: .; J gene: TRBJ2-6; CDR3 DNA: TGTGCCAGTAAGGCCGGAACTACTGGGGCCAACGTCCTGACTTTC; CDR3 protein: CASKAGTTGANVLTF
clone size: .; V gene: TRBV28; D gene: .; J gene: TRBJ2-5; CDR3 DNA: TGTGCCAGCGGGGAGCGGGAGACCCAGTACTTC; CDR3 protein: CASGERETQYF
clone size: .; V gene: TRBV3-1/TRBV3-2; D gene: .; J gene: TRBJ1-6; CDR3 DNA: TGTGCCAGCAACAACCGGGACATAAACTCACCCCTCCACTTT; CDR3 protein: CASNNRDINSPLHF
clone size: .; V gene: TRBV7-2; D gene: .; J gene: TRBJ2-2; CDR3 DNA: TGTGCCAGCAGCGTCCACAGGGACGGCACCGGGGAGCTGTTTTTT; CDR3 protein: CASSVHRDGTGELFF
clone size: .; V gene: TRBV29-1; D gene: TRBD1; J gene: TRBJ2-7; CDR3 DNA: TGCAGCGTGGGACAGAGCTCCTACGAGCAGTACTTC; CDR3 protein: CSVGQSSYEQYF
clone size: .; V gene: TRBV19; D gene: .; J gene: TRBJ1-1; CDR3 DNA: TGTGCCAGTAGTATAGGTCCCGGTAGCACTGAAGCTTTCTTT; CDR3 protein: CASSIGPGSTEAFF
clone size: .; V gene: TRBV27; D gene: .; J gene: TRBJ2-7; CDR3 DNA: TGTGCCAGCACCCTGAGGTGGCCCTCCTACGAGCAGTACTTC; CDR3 protein: CASTLRWPSYEQYF
clone size: .; V gene: TRBV16; D gene: TRBD1; J gene: TRBJ1-5; CDR3 DNA: TGTGCCAGCAGCCCCTATCCGGGACAGGGGAATCAGCCCCAGCATTTT; CDR3 protein: CASSPYPGQGNQPQHF
clone size: .; V gene: TRBV5-6; D gene: TRBD1; J gene: TRBJ2-7; CDR3 DNA: TGTGCCAGCAGCTTGGCGGGACAGGGGAGGCTCGGCTACGAGCAGTACTTC; CDR3 protein: CASSLAGQGRLGYEQYF
clone size: once; V gene: TRBV3-1/TRBV3-2; D gene: TRBD1; J gene: TRBJ1-2; CDR3 DNA: TGTGCCAGCAGCCCCCGGGACAGCCCATCGGGAGGCTACACCTTC; CDR3 protein: CASSPRDSPSGGYTF
clone size: .; V gene: TRBV6-2/TRBV6-3; D gene: .; J gene: TRBJ2-5; CDR3 DNA: TGTGCCAGCAGTCCAAAGAGGACCCAGTACTTC; CDR3 protein: CASSPKRTQYF
clone size: .; V gene: TRBV7-2; D gene: .; J gene: TRBJ2-7; CDR3 DNA: TGTGCCAGCAGCTTAGATCCACTCGAGGTCTTGTACTTC; CDR3 protein: CASSLDPLEVLYF
clone size: .; V gene: TRBV5-5; D gene: .; J gene: TRBJ1-2; CDR3 DNA: TGTGCCAGCAGCTTGGTAGATTTTGGCTATGGCTACACCTTC; CDR3 protein: CASSLVDFGYGYTF
clone size: once; V gene: TRBV4-2; D gene: .; J gene: TRBJ2-5; CDR3 DNA: TGTGCCAGCAGCCAAGATAGGAGGTTCGGGGGTACGTACCAAGACCAAGAGACCCAGTACTTC; CDR3 protein: CASSQDRRFGGTYQDQETQYF
clone size: .; V gene: TRBV3-1/TRBV3-2; D gene: TRBD1; J gene: TRBJ2-1; CDR3 DNA: TGTGCCAGCAGCCCGATAAGCAGGGGGCATGTCGATGAGCAGTTCTTC; CDR3 protein: CASSPISRGHVDEQFF
clone size: .; V gene: TRBV6-5; D gene: .; J gene: TRBJ1-4; CDR3 DNA: TGTGCCAGCATAGACCGGTTGGAGGAAAAACTGTTTTTT; CDR3 protein: CASIDRLEEKLFF
clone size: .; V gene: TRBV6-5; D gene: .; J gene: TRBJ1-3; CDR3 DNA: TGTGCCAGCAGTTTGGGGAGGGCCTCTGGAAACACCATATATTTT; CDR3 protein: CASSLGRASGNTIYF
clone size: once; V gene: TRBV12-3/TRBV12-4; D gene: .; J gene: TRBJ2-7; CDR3 DNA: TGTGCCAGCGGACACCGCGACAGGCCCGAGCAGTACTTC; CDR3 protein: CASGHRDRPEQYF
clone size: .; V gene: TRBV4-2; D gene: .; J gene: TRBJ2-7; CDR3 DNA: TGTGCCAGCAGCTTAGGAGGGGGGGCCTACGAGCAGTACTTC; CDR3 protein: CASSLGGGAYEQYF
clone size: few; V gene: TRBV3-1/TRBV3-2; D gene: TRBD2; J gene: TRBJ2-5; CDR3 DNA: TGTGCCAGCAGCCAAGGTTGGCTAGCGGGGGGGCATGAGACCCAGTACTTC; CDR3 protein: CASSQGWLAGGHETQYF
clone size: few; V gene: TRBV29-1; D gene: TRBD1; J gene: TRBJ2-7; CDR3 DNA: TGCAGCGCTGTGGGACAGGGAAACTACGAGCAGTACTTC; CDR3 protein: CSAVGQGNYEQYF
clone size: .; V gene: TRBV10-3; D gene: .; J gene: TRBJ1-1; CDR3 DNA: TGTGCCATCAGTGGGGGGCCTGAAGCTTTCTTT; CDR3 protein: CAISGGPEAFF
clone size: once; V gene: TRBV5-6; D gene: TRBD2; J gene: TRBJ2-1; CDR3 DNA: TGTGCCAGCAGCTTGAGCGGGGGGGCCAGGGAGCAGTTCTTC; CDR3 protein: CASSLSGGAREQFF
clone size: .; V gene: TRBV19; D gene: .; J gene: TRBJ2-3; CDR3 DNA: TGTGCCAGTACCCCAAGGGACGGAGGGCCTCTTACGCAGTATTTT; CDR3 protein: CASTPRDGGPLTQYF
clone size: .; V gene: TRBV30; D gene: .; J gene: TRBJ1-1; CDR3 DNA: TGTGCCTGGAGTCCCGCCAGGTCCGTTCCTGAAGCTTTCTTT; CDR3 protein: CAWSPARSVPEAFF